The next 5 T cell receptor beta chains were all read from a single sample in a study of T cell changes during pregnancy in multiple sclerosis. The protocol was immunoSEQ multiplex PCR, while the TCRdb copy is restricted to in-frame clones and leaves out a portion. The sample yields tens of thousands of clones, around 90% seen once. The sequencing used peripheral blood, collected in the second trimester of pregnancy. The receptors shown here come from a female donor in good health, enrolled as a control in a pregnancy study.

The genes are TRBV30 and TRBJ2-5; TRBD2 is a possible D gene (5 bases). V was shortened by 4 bases and J by 4 bases, with 16 bases between the two germline ends. The CDR3 runs to 14 residues. CDR1 and CDR2 from the germline V gene are GTSNPN and SVGIG (reference sequence). CDR3 protein: CAWNEFLAGETQYF. The DNA of the CDR3 is TGTGCCTGGAACGAATTCCTAGCAGGAGAGACCCAGTACTTC. Together with reference TRBV30 and TRBJ2-5, the CDR3 gives the full variable domain: SQTIHQWPATLVQPVGSPLSLECTVEGTSNPNLYWYRQAAGRGLQLLFYSVGIGQISSEVPQNLSASRPQDRQFILSSKKLLLSDSGFYLCAWNEFLAGETQYFGPGTRLLVL.

The gene calls are TRBV6-1 and TRBJ1-2; D gene uncertain. Germline assignment: CDR1 MNHNS and CDR2 SASEGT. The CDR3 extends over 15 amino acids. V lost 1 base and J lost 1, with 10 bases in between. CDR3 nucleotide sequence: TGTGCCAGCAGTGAAGAATTGGGCAGTAACTATGGCTACACCTTC. This sequence encodes CASSEELGSNYGYTF.

This rearrangement joins TRBV5-1 to TRBJ2-7; TRBD1 matches at 7 bases. This CDR3 is built from 15 residues. Germline-derived CDR1 and CDR2 are SGHRS and YFSETQ. V was pared by 0 bases and J by 3 bases, with 6 bases of the junction left unmatched. Here the CDR3 reads CASSLGDRDLYEQYF. The DNA of the CDR3 is TGCGCCAGCAGCTTGGGTGACAGGGACCTCTACGAGCAGTACTTC. Looking up the rest from reference TRBV5-1 and TRBJ2-7 gives the full variable domain: KAGVTQTPRYLIKTRGQQVTLSCSPISGHRSVSWYQQTPGQGLQFLFEYFSETQRNKGNFPGRFSGRQFSNSRSEMNVSTLELGDSALYLCASSLGDRDLYEQYFGPGTRLTVT.

This rearrangement joins TRBV6-5 to TRBJ2-5; 8 positions agree with TRBD1. From germline, CDR1 is MNHEY and CDR2 SVGAGI. The CDR3 is 13 residues long. The J segment lost 4 bases and the V segment lost 11 bases, leaving 9 bases of the junction unmatched. This CDR3 reads CAATGTGGETQYF. The CDR3 DNA reads as TGTGCCGCCACCGGGACAGGAGGAGAGACCCAGTACTTC.

The chain uses TRBV28 and TRBJ1-6; D call uncertain. The germline V gene has CDR1 MDHEN and CDR2 SYDVKM. The CDR3 runs 14 residues. With 5 bases removed from V and 9 bases from J, the gap between germline ends came to 14 bases. The CDR3 region is CASSPGGPSSPLHF. The CDR3, as DNA: TGTGCCAGCAGTCCCGGAGGGCCGAGTTCACCCCTCCACTTT.